The clone carrying this TCR beta chain appeared many times. Its antigen is undetermined. These data originate in a study of response to subunit inactivated influenza vaccine. Notes on the study in general: Each seasonal influenza vaccination, the authors suggested, recruits few new T cells.

V shed 5 bases and J shed 1 base, with 11 bases lying between them. Germline values: CDR1 SGHTA, CDR2 FQGNSA. The CDR3 has 14 residues. TCRdb called the RT-PCR reads again in MiXCR, with one record for every CDR3 protein. The sample yields hundreds of thousands of distinct CDR3 sequences, 6.5% to 8% seen once. The receptor was isolated from a man between 50 and 69 years old who received an inactivated influenza vaccine. The chain joins TRBV7-2 to TRBJ2-5; D gene ambiguous. The sample here was PBMCs from blood, taken about 23 months after vaccination. In DNA, the CDR3 is TGTGCCAGCAGCCTGAATCGACTCCAAGAGACCCAGTACTTC. Encoded protein: CASSLNRLQETQYF.